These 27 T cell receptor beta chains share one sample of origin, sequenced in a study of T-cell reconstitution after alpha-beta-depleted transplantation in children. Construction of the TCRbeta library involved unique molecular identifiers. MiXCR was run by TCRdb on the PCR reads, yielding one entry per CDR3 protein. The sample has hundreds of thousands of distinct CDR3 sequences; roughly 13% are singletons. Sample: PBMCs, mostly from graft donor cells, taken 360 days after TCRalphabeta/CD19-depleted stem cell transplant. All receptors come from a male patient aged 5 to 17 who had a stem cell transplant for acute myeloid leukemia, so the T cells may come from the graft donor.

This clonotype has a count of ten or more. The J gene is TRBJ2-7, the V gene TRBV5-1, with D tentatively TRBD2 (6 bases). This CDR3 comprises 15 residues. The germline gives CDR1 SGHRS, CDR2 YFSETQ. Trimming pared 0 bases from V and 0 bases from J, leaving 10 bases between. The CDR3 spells CASSLEPGSSYEQYF. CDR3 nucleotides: TGCGCCAGCAGCTTGGAGCCCGGGAGCTCCTACGAGCAGTACTTC.

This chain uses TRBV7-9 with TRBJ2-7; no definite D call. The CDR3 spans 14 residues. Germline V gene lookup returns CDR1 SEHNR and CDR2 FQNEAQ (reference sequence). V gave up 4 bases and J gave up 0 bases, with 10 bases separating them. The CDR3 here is CASSSILSSYEQYF. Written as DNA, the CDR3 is TGTGCCAGCAGCTCCATTTTAAGCTCCTACGAGCAGTACTTC.

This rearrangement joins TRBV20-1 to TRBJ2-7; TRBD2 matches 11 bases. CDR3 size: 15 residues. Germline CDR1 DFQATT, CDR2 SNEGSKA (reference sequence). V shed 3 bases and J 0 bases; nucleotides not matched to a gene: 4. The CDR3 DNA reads TGCAGTGCTAGTGCGACTAGCGGGGTCTCCTACGAGCAGTACTTC. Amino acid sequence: CSASATSGVSYEQYF.

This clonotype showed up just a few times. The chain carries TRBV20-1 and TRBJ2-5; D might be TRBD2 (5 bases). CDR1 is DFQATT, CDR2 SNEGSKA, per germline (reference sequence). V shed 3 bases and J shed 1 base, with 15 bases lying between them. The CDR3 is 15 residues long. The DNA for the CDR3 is TGCAGTGCTAGCCGCCCTGGACTCGGCCAAGAGACCCAGTACTTC. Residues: CSASRPGLGQETQYF.

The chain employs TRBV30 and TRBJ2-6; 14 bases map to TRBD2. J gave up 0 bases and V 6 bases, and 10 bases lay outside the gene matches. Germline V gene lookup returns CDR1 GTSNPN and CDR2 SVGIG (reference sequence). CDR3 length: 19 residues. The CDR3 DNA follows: TGTGCCTGCCCAGACCGGACTAGCGGGAGGTTCTCTGGGGCCAACGTCCTGACTTTC. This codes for CACPDRTSGRFSGANVLTF.

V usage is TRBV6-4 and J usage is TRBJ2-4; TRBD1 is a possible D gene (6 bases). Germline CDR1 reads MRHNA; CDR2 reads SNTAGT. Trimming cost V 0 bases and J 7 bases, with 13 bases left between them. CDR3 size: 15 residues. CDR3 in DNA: TGTGCCAGCAGTGACTCGGACAGCGCGAGGAACATTCAGTACTTC. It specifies CASSDSDSARNIQYF.

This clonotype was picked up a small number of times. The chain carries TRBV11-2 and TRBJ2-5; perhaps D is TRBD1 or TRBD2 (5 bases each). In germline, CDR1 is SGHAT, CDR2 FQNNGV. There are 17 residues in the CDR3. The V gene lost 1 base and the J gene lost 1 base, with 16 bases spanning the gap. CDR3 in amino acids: CASSLGFRDGGQETQYF. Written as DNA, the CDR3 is TGTGCCAGCAGCTTAGGTTTCAGGGATGGGGGCCAAGAGACCCAGTACTTC.

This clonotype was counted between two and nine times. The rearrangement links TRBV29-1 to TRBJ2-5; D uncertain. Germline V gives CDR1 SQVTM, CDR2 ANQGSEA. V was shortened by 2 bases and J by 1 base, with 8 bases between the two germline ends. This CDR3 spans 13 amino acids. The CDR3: CSVEHHIQETQYF. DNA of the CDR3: TGCAGCGTTGAACACCATATCCAAGAGACCCAGTACTTC.

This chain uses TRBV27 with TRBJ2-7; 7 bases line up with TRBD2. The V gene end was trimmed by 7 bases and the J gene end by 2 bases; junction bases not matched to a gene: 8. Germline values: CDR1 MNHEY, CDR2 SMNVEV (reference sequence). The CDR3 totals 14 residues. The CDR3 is CASTTGGLPYEQYF. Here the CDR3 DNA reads TGTGCCAGCACCACGGGGGGTCTCCCCTACGAGCAGTACTTC.

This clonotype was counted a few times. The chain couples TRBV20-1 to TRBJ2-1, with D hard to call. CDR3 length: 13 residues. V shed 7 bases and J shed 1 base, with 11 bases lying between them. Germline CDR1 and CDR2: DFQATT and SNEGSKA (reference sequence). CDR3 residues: CSVMGSSYNEQFF. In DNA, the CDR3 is TGCAGTGTAATGGGGTCGTCCTACAATGAGCAGTTCTTC.

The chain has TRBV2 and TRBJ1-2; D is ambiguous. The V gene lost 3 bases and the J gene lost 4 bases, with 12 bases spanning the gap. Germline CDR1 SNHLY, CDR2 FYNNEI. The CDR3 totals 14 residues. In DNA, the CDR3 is TGTGCCAGCAGTGATATACAATCACCCTATGGCTACACCTTC. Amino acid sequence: CASSDIQSPYGYTF.

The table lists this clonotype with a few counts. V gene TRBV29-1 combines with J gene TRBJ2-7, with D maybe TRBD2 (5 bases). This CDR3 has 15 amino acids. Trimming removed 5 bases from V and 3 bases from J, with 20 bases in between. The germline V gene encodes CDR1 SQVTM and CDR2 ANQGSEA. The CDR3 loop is CSVISPPRGIYEQYF. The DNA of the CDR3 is TGCAGCGTTATAAGCCCCCCTAGAGGGATCTACGAGCAGTACTTC.

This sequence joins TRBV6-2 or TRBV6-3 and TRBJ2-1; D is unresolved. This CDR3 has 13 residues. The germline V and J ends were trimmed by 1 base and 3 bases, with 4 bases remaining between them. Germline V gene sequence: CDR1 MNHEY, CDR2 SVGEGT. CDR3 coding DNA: TGTGCCAGCAGTTACTATCGCTACAATGAGCAGTTCTTC. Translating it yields CASSYYRYNEQFF.

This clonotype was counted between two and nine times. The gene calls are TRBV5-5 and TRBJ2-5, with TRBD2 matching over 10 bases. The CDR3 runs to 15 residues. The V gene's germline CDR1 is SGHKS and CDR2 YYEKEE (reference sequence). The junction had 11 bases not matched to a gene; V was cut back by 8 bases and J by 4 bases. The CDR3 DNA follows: TGTGCCAGTGGGATGGGACTAGCGAGTGGAGAGACCCAGTACTTC. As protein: CASGMGLASGETQYF.

CDR3 amino acids: CASSLPPLRGFANTGELFF. DNA of the CDR3: TGTGCCAGCAGTTTACCGCCCCTTCGCGGTTTCGCGAACACCGGGGAGCTGTTTTTT. The V and J genes are TRBV27 and TRBJ2-2; D gene unclear. This CDR3 is 19 amino acids long. The V end was cut by 2 bases, the J end by 0 bases, with 19 bases between. From germline, CDR1 is MNHEY and CDR2 SMNVEV (reference sequence).

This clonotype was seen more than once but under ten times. The CDR3 region is CSVVGGETQYF. The CDR3 DNA reads TGCAGCGTTGTGGGGGGGGAAACCCAGTACTTC. The rearrangement joins TRBV29-1 to TRBJ2-5; 7 bases fit TRBD2. There are 11 residues in the CDR3. V was clipped by 4 bases and J by 8 bases; unmatched bases: 4. Germline V gives CDR1 SQVTM, CDR2 ANQGSEA.

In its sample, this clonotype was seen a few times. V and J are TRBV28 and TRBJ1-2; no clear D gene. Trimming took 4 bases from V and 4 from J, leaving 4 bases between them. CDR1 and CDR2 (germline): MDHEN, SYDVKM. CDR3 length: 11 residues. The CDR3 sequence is CASSWTYGYTF. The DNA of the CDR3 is TGTGCCAGCAGTTGGACCTATGGCTACACCTTC.

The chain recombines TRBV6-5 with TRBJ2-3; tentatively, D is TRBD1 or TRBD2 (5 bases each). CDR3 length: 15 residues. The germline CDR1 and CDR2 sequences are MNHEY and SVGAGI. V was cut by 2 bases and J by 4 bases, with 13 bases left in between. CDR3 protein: CASSYPGTVADTQYF. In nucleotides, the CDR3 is TGTGCCAGCAGTTACCCCGGGACCGTTGCAGATACGCAGTATTTT.

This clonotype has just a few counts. The chain's CDR3 is CASSPAGGGTGELFF. The CDR3 DNA follows: TGTGCCAGCAGTCCAGCGGGAGGAGGTACCGGGGAGCTGTTTTTT. The chain employs TRBV27 and TRBJ2-2, with 9 bases fitting TRBD2. The CDR3 length is 15 residues. Losses at the gene ends were 5 bases for V and 5 bases for J; bases not matched to a gene: 6. The germline CDR1 and CDR2 sequences are MNHEY and SMNVEV (reference sequence).

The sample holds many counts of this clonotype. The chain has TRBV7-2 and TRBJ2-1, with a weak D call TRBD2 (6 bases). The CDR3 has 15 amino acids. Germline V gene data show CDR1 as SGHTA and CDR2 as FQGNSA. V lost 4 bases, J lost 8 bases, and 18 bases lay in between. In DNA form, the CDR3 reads TGTGCCAGCAGCTCGCCGGGACTTACATACGATGAGCAGTTCTTC. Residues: CASSSPGLTYDEQFF.

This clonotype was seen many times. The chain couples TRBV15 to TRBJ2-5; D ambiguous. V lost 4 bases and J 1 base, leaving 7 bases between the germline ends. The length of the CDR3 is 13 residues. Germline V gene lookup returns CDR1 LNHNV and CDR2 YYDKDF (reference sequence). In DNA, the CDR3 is TGTGCCACCAGCACCCCCCCCCAAGAGACCCAGTACTTC. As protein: CATSTPPQETQYF.

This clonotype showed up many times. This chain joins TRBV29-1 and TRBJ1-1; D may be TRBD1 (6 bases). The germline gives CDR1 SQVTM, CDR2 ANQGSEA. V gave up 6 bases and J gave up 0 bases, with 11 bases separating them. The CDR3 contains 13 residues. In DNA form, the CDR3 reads TGCAGCGTGAACAGGGACGTGAACACTGAAGCTTTCTTT. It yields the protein CSVNRDVNTEAFF.

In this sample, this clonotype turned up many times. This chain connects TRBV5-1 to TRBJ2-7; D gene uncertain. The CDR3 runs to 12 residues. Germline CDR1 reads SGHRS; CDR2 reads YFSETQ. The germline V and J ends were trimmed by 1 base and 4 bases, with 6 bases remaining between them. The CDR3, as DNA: TGCGCCAGCAGCTTGATAGGGTACGAGCAGTACTTC. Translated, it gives CASSLIGYEQYF.

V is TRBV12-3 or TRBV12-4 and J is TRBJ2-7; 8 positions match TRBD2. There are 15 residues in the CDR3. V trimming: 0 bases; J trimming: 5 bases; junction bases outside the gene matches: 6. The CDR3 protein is CASSLAVAGGDEQYF. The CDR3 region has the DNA TGTGCCAGCAGTTTAGCTGTAGCCGGGGGGGACGAGCAGTACTTC.

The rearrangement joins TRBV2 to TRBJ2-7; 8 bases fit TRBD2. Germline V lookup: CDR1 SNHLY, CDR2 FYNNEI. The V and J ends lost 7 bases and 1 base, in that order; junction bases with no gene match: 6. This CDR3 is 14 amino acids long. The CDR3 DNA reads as TGTGCCAGCACCGAAGCGGGAGTATCCTACGAGCAGTACTTC. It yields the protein CASTEAGVSYEQYF. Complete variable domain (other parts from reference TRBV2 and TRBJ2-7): EPEVTQTPSHQVTQMGQEVILRCVPISNHLYFYWYRQILGQKVEFLVSFYNNEISEKSEIFDDQFSVERPDGSNFTLKIRSTKLEDSAMYFCASTEAGVSYEQYFGPGTRLTVT.

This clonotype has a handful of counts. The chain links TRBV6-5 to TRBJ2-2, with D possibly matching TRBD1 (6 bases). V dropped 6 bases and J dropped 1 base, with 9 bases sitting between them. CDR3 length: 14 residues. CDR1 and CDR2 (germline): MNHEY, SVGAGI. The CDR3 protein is CASRADRNTGELFF. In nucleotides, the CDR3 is TGTGCCAGCAGGGCGGACAGGAACACCGGGGAGCTGTTTTTT.

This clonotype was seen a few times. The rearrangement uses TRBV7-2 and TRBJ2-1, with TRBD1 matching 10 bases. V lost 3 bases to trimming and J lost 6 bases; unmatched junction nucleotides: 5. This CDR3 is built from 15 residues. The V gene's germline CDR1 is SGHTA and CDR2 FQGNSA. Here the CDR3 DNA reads TGTGCCAGCAGCTTGACAGGGGGCTGGGCCAATGAGCAGTTCTTC. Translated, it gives CASSLTGGWANEQFF.